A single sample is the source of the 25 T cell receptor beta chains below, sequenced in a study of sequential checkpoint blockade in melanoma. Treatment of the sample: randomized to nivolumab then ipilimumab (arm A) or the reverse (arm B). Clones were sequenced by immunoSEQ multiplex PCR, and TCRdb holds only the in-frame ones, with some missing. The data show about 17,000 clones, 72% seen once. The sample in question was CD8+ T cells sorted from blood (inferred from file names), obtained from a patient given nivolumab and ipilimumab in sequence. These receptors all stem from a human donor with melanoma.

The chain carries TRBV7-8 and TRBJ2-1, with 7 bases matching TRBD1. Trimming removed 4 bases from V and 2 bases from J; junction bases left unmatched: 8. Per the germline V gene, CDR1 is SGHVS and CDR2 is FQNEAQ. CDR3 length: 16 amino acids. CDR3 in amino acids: CASSSETGPAYNEQFF. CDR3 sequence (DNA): TGTGCCAGCAGCTCAGAGACAGGGCCGGCCTACAATGAGCAGTTCTTC.

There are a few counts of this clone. The CDR3 nucleotides are TGTGCCAGCAGCAAACGAGATTCGACAGGGGGTTCCTACGAGCAGTACTTC. Translating gives CASSKRDSTGGSYEQYF. The rearrangement links TRBV21-1 to TRBJ2-7; TRBD1 is the table's D call, not checked against the DNA. TRBV21-1 is assigned pseudogene status. The CDR3 consists of 17 residues.

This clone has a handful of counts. The CDR3 coding sequence is TGTGCCAGCAGCCTGGGACAGCGAAGCAATCAGCCCCAGCATTTT. Residues: CASSLGQRSNQPQHF. V gene TRBV7-9 combines with J gene TRBJ1-5, with TRBD1 matching 7 bases. The germline gives CDR1 SEHNR, CDR2 FQNEAQ (reference sequence). CDR3 size: 15 residues. With 5 bases clipped from V and 1 base from J, the junction kept 5 bases outside the gene matches.

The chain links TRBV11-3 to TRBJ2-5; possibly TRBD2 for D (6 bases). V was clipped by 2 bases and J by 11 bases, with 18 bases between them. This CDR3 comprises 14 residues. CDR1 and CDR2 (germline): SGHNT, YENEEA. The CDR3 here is CASSLRLVNGEQYF. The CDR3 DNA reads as TGTGCCAGCAGCTTAAGACTAGTCAACGGGGAGCAGTACTTC.

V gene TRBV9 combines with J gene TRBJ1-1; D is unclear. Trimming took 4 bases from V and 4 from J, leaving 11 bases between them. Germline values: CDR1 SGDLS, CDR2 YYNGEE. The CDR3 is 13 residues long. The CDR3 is CASSPRMGTEAFF. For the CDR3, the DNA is TGTGCCAGCAGCCCGAGGATGGGCACTGAAGCTTTCTTT.

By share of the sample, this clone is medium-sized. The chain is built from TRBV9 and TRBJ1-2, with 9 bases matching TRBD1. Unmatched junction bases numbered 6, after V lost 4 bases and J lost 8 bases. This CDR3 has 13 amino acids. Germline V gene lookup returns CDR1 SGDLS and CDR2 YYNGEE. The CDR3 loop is CASSWGQGKGYTF. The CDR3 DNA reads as TGTGCCAGCAGCTGGGGACAGGGTAAAGGCTACACCTTC.

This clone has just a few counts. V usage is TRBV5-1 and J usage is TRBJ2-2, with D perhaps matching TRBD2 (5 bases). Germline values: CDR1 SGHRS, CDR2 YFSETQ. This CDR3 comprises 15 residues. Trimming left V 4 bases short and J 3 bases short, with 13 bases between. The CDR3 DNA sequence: TGCGCCAGCAGCGGCGGGTCAACCGACACCGGGGAGCTGTTTTTT. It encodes CASSGGSTDTGELFF.

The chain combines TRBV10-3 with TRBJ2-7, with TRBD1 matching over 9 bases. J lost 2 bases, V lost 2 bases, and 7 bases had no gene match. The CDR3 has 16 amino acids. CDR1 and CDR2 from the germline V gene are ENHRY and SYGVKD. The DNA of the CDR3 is TGTGCCATCAGTGAGACCCGGGACAGGGACGCCTACGAGCAGTACTTC. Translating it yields CAISETRDRDAYEQYF.

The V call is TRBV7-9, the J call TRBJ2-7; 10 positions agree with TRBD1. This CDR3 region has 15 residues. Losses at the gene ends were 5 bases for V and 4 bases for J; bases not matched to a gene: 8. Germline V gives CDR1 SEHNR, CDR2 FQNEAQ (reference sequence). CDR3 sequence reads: CASSHPGQGIYEQYF. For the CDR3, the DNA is TGTGCCAGCAGCCATCCGGGACAGGGGATTTACGAGCAGTACTTC.

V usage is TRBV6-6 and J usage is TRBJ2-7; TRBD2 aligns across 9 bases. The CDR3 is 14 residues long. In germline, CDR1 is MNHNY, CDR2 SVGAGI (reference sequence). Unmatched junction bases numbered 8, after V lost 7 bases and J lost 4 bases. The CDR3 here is CASTSNSGSYEQYF. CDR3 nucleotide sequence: TGTGCCAGCACCTCAAATAGCGGGAGTTACGAGCAGTACTTC.

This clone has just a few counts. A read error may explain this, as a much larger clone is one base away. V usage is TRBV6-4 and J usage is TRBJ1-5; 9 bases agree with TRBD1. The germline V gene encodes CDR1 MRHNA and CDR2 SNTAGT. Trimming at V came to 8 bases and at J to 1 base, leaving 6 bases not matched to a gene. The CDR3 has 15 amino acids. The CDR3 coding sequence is TGTGCCAGCGGGGGGGACAGGGTGAGCAATCAGCCCCAGCATTTT. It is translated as CASGGDRVSNQPQHF.

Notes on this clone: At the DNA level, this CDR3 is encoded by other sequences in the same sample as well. The CDR3 DNA sequence: TGTGCCAGCAGTTTACAGCGGGAGGGCCCTTACGAGCAGTACTTC. This codes for CASSLQREGPYEQYF. V and J are TRBV27 and TRBJ2-7, with TRBD2 matching 10 bases. The CDR3 covers 15 residues. Trimming removed 2 bases from V and 4 bases from J; junction bases left unmatched: 5. Germline assignment: CDR1 MNHEY and CDR2 SMNVEV (reference sequence).

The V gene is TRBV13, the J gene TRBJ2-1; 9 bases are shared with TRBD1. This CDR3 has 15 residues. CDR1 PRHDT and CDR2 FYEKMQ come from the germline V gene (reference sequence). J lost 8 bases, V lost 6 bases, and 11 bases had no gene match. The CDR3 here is CASSQYRGQLDEQFF. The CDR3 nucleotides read TGTGCCAGCAGTCAGTACAGGGGGCAATTGGATGAGCAGTTCTTC.

CDR3 loop: CASSELAGGADTQYF. The DNA for the CDR3 is TGTGCCAGCAGTGAACTAGCGGGGGGGGCGGATACGCAGTATTTT. The V gene is TRBV2, the J gene TRBJ2-3, with TRBD2 identical over 12 bases. With 2 bases clipped from V and 6 bases from J, the junction kept 3 bases outside the gene matches. Germline loops: CDR1 SNHLY, CDR2 FYNNEI. The CDR3 is 15 amino acids.

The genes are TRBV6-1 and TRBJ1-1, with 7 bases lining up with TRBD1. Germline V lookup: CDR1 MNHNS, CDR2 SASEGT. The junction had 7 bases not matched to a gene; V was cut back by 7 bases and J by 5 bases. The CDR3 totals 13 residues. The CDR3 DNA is TGTGCCAGCACCAAGGACAGGTTAACTGAAGCTTTCTTT. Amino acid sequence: CASTKDRLTEAFF.

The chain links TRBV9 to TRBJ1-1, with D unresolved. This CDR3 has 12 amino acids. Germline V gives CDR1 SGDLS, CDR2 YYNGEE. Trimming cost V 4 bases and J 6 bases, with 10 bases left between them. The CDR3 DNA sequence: TGTGCCAGCAGCAGACGGGGAGCTGAAGCTTTCTTT. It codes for CASSRRGAEAFF.

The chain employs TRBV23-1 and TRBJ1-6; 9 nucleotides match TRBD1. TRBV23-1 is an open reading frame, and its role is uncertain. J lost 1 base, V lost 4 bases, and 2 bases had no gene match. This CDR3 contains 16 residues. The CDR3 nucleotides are TGCGCCAGCAGTCGAGGGACAGGGTCCTATAATTCACCCCTCCACTTT. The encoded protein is CASSRGTGSYNSPLHF.

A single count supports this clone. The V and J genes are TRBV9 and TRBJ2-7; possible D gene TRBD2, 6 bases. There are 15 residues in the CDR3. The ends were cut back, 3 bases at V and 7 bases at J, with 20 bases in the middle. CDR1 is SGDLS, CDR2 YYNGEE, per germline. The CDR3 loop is CASSAWGDGGREQYF. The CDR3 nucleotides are TGTGCCAGCAGCGCCTGGGGGGACGGAGGCCGAGAGCAGTACTTC.

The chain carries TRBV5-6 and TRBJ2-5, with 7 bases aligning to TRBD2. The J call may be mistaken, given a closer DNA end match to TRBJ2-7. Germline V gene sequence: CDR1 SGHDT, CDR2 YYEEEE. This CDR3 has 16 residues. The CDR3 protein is CASSLGEGVAENEQYF. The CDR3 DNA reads TGTGCCAGCAGCTTGGGGGAGGGAGTGGCGGAAAACGAGCAGTACTTC.

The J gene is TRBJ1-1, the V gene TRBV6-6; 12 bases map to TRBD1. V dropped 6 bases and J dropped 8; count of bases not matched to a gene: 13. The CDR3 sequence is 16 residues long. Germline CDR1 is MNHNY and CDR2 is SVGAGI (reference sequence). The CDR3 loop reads CASSYHSGQGAMEAFF. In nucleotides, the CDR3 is TGTGCCAGCAGCTACCACTCGGGACAGGGGGCGATGGAAGCTTTCTTT.

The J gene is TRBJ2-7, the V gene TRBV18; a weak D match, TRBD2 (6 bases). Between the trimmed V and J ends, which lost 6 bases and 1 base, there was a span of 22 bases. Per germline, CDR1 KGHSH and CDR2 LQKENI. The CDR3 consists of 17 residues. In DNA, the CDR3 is TGTGCCAGCTCCCACCGGGACTTCCAAAGGGTATCCTACGAGCAGTACTTC. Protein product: CASSHRDFQRVSYEQYF. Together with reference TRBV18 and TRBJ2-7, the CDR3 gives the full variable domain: NAGVMQNPRHLVRRRGQEARLRCSPMKGHSHVYWYRQLPEEGLKFMVYLQKENIIDESGMPKERFSAEFPKEGPSILRIQQVVRGDSAAYFCASSHRDFQRVSYEQYFGPGTRLTVT.

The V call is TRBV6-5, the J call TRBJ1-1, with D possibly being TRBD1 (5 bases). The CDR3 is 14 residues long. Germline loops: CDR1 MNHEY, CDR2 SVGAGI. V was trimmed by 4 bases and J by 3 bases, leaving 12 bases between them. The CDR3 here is CASSFGAGDTEAFF. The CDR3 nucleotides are TGTGCCAGCAGTTTTGGAGCGGGGGACACTGAAGCTTTCTTT.

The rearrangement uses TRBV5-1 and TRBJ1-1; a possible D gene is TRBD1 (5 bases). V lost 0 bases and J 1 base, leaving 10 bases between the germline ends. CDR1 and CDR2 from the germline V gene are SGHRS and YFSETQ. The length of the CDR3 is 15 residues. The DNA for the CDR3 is TGCGCCAGCAGCTTGGGCCAGGGAAGGAACACTGAAGCTTTCTTT. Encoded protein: CASSLGQGRNTEAFF. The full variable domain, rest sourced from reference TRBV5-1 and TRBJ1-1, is KAGVTQTPRYLIKTRGQQVTLSCSPISGHRSVSWYQQTPGQGLQFLFEYFSETQRNKGNFPGRFSGRQFSNSRSEMNVSTLELGDSALYLCASSLGQGRNTEAFFGQGTRLTVV.

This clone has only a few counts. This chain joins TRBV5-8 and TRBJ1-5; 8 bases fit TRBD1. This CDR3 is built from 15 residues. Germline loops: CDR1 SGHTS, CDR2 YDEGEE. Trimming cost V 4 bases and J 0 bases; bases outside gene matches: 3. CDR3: CASSAGQASNQPQHF. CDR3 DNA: TGTGCCAGCAGCGCGGGACAGGCTAGCAATCAGCCCCAGCATTTT.

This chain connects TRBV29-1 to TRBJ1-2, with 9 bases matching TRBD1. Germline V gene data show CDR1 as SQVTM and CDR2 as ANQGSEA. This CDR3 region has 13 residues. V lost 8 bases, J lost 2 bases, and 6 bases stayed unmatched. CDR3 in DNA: TGCAGCACCAGACAGGGGGACAACTATGGCTACACCTTC. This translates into CSTRQGDNYGYTF.